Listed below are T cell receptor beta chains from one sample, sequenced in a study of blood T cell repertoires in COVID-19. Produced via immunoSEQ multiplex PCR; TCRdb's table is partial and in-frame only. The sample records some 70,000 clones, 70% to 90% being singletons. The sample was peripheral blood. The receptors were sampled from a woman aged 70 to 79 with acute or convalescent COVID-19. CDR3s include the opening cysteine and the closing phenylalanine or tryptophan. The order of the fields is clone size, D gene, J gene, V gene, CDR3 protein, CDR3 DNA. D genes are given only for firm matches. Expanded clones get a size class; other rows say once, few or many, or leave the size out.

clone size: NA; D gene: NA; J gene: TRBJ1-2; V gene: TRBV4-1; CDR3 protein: CASSHTGQANYGYTF; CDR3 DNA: TGCGCCAGCAGTCATACAGGGCAAGCTAACTATGGCTACACCTTC
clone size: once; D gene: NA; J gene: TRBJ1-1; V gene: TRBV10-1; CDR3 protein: CASSERGAGTEAFF; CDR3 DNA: TGCGCCAGCAGTGAGAGAGGGGCGGGAACTGAAGCTTTCTTT
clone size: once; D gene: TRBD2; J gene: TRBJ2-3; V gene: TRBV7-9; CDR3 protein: CASSLGSSGGTDTQYF; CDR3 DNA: TGTGCCAGCAGCTTGGGGTCTAGCGGGGGCACAGATACGCAGTATTTT
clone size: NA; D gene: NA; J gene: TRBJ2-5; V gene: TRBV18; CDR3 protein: CASSPLQSGTQYF; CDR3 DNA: TGTGCCAGCTCACCACTCCAGTCGGGGACCCAGTACTTC
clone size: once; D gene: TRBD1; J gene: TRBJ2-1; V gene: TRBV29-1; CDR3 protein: CSVEGRTGVYNEQFF; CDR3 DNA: TGCAGCGTTGAAGGTAGGACAGGGGTATACAATGAGCAGTTCTTC
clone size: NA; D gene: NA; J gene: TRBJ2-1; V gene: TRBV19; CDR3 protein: CASSIGVFRNEQFF; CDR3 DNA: TGTGCCAGTAGTATCGGGGTCTTCAGGAATGAGCAGTTCTTC
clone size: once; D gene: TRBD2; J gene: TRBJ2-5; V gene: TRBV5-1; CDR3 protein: CASSSLAGAGGQETQYF; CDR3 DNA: TGCGCCAGCAGCTCCCTAGCTGGGGCGGGGGGGCAAGAGACCCAGTACTTC
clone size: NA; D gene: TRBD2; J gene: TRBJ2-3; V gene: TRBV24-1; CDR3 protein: CATSDTGTSSGITQYF; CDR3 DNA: TGTGCCACCAGTGACACCGGGACTAGCAGTGGGATTACGCAGTATTTT
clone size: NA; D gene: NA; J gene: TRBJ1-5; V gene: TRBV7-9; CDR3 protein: CASSLMGRGQPQHF; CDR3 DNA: TGTGCCAGCAGCTTAATGGGAAGGGGCCAGCCCCAGCATTTT
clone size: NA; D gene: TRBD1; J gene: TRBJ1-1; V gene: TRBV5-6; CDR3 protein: CASSLKGANRNTEAFF; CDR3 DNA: TGTGCCAGCAGCCTAAAGGGGGCAAACAGGAACACTGAAGCTTTCTTT
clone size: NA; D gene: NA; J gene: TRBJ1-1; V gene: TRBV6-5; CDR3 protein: CASSQGSITEAFF; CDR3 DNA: TGTGCCAGCAGCCAGGGGAGCATCACTGAAGCTTTCTTT
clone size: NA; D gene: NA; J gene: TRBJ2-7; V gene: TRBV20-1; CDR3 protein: CSASPLYKRTYEQYF; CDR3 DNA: TGCAGTGCTAGTCCCCTCTATAAGCGGACCTACGAGCAGTACTTC
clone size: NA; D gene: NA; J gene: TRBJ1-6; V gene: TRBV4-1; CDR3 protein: CASSPTNRLGPLHF; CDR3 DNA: TGCGCCAGCAGCCCAACTAACAGGTTGGGTCCCCTCCACTTT
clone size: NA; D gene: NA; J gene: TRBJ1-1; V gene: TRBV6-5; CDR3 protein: CASTDTGNTEAFF; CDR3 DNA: TGTGCCAGCACCGATACAGGGAACACTGAAGCTTTCTTT
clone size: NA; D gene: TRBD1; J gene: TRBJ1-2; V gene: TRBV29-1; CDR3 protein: CSASGQGDYGYTF; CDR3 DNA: TGCAGCGCCTCGGGACAGGGGGACTATGGCTACACCTTC
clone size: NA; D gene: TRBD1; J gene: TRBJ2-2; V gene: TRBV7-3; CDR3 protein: CASSPQGAGELFF; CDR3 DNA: TGTGCCAGCAGCCCACAGGGGGCCGGGGAGCTGTTTTTT
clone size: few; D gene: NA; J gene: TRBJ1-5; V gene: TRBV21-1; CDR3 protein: CASSLPRGGRQPQHF; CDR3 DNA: TGTGCCAGCAGCTTGCCGAGGGGGGGACGACAGCCCCAGCATTTT
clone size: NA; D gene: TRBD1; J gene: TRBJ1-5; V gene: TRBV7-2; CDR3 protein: CASSSGQGYNQPQHF; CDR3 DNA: TGTGCCAGCAGCTCGGGACAGGGGTATAATCAGCCCCAGCATTTT
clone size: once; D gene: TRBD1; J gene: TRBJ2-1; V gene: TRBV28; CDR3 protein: CASRIGQGISDEQFF; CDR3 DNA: TGTGCCAGCAGAATTGGACAGGGGATTAGTGATGAGCAGTTCTTC
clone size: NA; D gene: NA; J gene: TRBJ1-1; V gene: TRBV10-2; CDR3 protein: CASTRGGEEAFF; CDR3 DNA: TGCGCCAGCACCCGAGGGGGGGAGGAAGCTTTCTTT
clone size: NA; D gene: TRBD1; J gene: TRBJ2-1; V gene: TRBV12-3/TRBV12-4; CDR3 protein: CASSWGQYNEQFF; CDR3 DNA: TGTGCCAGCAGTTGGGGACAGTACAATGAGCAGTTCTTC
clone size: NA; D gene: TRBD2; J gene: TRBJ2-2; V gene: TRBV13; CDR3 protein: CASSLGTSGTNTGELFF; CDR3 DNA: TGTGCCAGCAGCCTAGGGACTAGCGGGACGAACACCGGGGAGCTGTTTTTT
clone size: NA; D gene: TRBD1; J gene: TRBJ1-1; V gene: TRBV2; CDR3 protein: CASTLDRMNTEAFF; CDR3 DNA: TGTGCCAGCACCCTGGACAGGATGAACACTGAAGCTTTCTTT
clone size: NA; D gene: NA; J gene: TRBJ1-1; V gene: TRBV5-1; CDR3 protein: CASSLGTVNTEAFF; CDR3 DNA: TGCGCCAGCAGCTTGGGGACAGTGAACACTGAAGCTTTCTTT
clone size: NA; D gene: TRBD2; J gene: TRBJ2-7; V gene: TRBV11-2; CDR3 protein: CASSPTSGAVDEQYF; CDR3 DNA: TGTGCCAGCAGCCCAACTAGCGGGGCCGTTGACGAGCAGTACTTC
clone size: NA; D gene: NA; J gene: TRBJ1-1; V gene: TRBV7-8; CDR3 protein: CASSLEGQAYTEAFF; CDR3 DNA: TGTGCCAGCAGCTTAGAGGGGCAAGCTTACACTGAAGCTTTCTTT
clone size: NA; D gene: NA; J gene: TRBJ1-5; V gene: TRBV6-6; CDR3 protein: CASSPTGLNQPQHF; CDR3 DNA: TGTGCCAGCAGCCCGACAGGACTCAATCAGCCCCAGCATTTT
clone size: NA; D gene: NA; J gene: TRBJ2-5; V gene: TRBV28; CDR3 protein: CASFRPRDSQETQYF; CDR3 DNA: TGTGCCAGCTTCAGACCCCGGGACTCTCAAGAGACCCAGTACTTC
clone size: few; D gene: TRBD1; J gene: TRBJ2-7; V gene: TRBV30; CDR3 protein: CASKKGGQGNEQYF; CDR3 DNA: TGTGCCTCGAAAAAAGGGGGACAGGGCAACGAGCAGTACTTC
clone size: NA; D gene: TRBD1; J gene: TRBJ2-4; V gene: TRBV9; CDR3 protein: CASGRTGRLEDIQYF; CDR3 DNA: TGTGCCAGCGGGCGGACAGGGAGGTTAGAAGACATTCAGTACTTC
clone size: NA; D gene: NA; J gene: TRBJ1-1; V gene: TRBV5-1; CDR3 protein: CASSSEGPAGAFF; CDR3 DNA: TGCGCCAGCAGCTCGGAGGGCCCCGCGGGCGCTTTCTTT
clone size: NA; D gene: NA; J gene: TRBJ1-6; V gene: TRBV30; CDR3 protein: CAWSGSQGRQNSPLHF; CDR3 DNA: TGTGCCTGGAGTGGGTCCCAGGGCAGGCAAAATTCACCCCTCCACTTT
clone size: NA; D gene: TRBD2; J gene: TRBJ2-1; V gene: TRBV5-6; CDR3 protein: CASSFVPSGINEQFF; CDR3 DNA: TGTGCCAGCAGCTTTGTACCTAGCGGGATCAATGAGCAGTTCTTC
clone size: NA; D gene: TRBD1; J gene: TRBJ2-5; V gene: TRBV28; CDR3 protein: CASSLRGRLETQYF; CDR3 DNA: TGTGCCAGCAGTCTCAGGGGGCGCTTGGAGACCCAGTACTTC
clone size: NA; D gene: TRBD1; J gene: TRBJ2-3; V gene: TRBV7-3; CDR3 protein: CASSFGTGVPSTDTQYF; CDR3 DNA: TGTGCCAGCAGCTTTGGGACAGGGGTTCCGAGCACAGATACGCAGTATTTT
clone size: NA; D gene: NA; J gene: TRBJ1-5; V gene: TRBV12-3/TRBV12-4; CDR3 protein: CASRRSGPQPQHF; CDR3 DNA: TGTGCCAGCAGAAGATCCGGTCCTCAGCCCCAGCATTTT
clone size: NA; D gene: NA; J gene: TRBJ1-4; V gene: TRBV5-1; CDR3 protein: CASSPTGGNEKLFF; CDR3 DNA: TGCGCCAGCAGCCCCACGGGGGGGAATGAAAAACTGTTTTTT
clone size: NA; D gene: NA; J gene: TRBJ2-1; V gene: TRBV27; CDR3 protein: CASSLGGSSYNEQFF; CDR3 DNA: TGTGCCAGCAGTTTAGGGGGGAGCTCCTACAATGAGCAGTTCTTC
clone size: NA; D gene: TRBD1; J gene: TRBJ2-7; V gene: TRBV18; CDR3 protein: CASSAGQAEQGEQYF; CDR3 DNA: TGTGCCAGCTCGGCTGGACAGGCTGAGCAGGGCGAGCAGTACTTC
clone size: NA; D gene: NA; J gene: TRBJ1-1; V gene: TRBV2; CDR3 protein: CASSPMNTEAFF; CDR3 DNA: TGTGCCAGCAGTCCCATGAACACTGAAGCTTTCTTT
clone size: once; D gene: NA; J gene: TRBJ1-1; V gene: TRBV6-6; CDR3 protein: CASSYGDTEAFF; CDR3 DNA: TGTGCCAGCAGTTACGGAGACACTGAAGCTTTCTTT
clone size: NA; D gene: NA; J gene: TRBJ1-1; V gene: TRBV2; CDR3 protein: CAGGQYTEAFF; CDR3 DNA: TGTGCCGGAGGACAGTACACTGAAGCTTTCTTT
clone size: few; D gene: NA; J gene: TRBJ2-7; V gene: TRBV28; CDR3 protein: CASRTNRGKPYEQYF; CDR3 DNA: TGTGCCAGCAGGACAAACCGGGGGAAGCCCTACGAGCAGTACTTC
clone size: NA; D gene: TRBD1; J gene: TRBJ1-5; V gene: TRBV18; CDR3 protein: CASSPDRLESQPQHF; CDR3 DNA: TGTGCCAGCTCACCGGACAGGTTGGAGTCCCAGCCCCAGCATTTT
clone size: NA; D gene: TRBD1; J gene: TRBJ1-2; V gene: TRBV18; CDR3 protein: CASLGTVNYGYTF; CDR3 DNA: TGTGCCAGCTTAGGGACAGTAAACTATGGCTACACCTTC
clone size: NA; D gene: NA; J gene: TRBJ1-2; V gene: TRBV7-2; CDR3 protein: CASSLRTLQDGYTF; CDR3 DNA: TGTGCCAGCAGCCTTCGGACACTTCAAGATGGCTACACCTTC
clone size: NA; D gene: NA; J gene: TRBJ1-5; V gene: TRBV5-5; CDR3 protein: CASRLWGDNQPQHF; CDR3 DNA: TGTGCCAGCAGATTGTGGGGGGACAATCAGCCCCAGCATTTT
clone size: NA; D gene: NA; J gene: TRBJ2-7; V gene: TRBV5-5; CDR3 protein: CASLLRFPHYEQYF; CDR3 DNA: TGTGCCAGCTTACTCCGGTTCCCCCACTACGAGCAGTACTTC
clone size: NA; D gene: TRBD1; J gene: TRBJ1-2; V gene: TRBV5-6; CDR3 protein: CASSLTGGAEGYTF; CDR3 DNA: TGTGCCAGCAGCTTGACAGGGGGCGCAGAAGGCTACACCTTC
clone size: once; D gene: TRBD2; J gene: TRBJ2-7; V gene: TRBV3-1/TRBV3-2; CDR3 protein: CASSQGASGGLSYEQYF; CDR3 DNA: TGTGCCAGCAGCCAAGGAGCTAGCGGGGGCCTCTCCTACGAGCAGTACTTC
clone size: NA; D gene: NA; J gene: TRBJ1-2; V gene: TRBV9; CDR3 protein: CASSVEDSTNYGYTF; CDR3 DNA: TGTGCCAGCAGCGTAGAAGACAGTACTAACTATGGCTACACCTTC
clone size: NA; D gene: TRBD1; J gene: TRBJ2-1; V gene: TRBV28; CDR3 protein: CASILTGRTRGEQFF; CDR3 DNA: TGTGCCAGCATCCTGACAGGGAGAACCAGGGGTGAGCAGTTCTTC
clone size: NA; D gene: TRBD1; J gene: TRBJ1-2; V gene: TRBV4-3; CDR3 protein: CASSLGTGHYGYTF; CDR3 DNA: TGCGCCAGCAGCCTAGGGACAGGGCACTATGGCTACACCTTC
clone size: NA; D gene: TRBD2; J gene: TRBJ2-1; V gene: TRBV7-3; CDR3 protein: CASSPGTSYNEQFF; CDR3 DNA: TGTGCCAGCAGCCCCGGGACTAGCTACAATGAGCAGTTCTTC
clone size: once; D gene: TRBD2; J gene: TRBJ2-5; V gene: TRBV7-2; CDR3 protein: CASSMTSGVTGETQYF; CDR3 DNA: TGTGCCAGCAGCATGACTAGCGGGGTTACGGGGGAGACCCAGTACTTC